Following are 12 T cell receptor beta chains from one sample sequenced in a study of T cells in Graves' hyperthyroidism and ophthalmopathy. RNA transcripts served as the template for amplifying TCR beta CDR3 regions. The TCR CDR3 was amplified in a first-round RT-PCR using the HTBI primer set. Each CDR3 protein is one row after TCRdb ran MiXCR on the multiplex PCR reads. The table lists 640,000 or so distinct CDR3 sequences, 13% to 15% of them singletons, with about 6.6% in the top ten. Sequencing was done on a sample of blood. These receptors all stem from a woman in her late teens or twenties with Graves' ophthalmopathy.

This clonotype came up many times. The CDR3 DNA is TGTGCCAGCAGCTTAGTCGCGGGGGACTATGGCTACACCTTC. The encoded protein is CASSLVAGDYGYTF. The V call is TRBV7-8, the J call TRBJ1-2; D is perhaps TRBD1 (5 bases). This CDR3 has 14 amino acids. V lost 1 base and J 3 bases, leaving 9 bases between the germline ends. CDR1 and CDR2 (germline): SGHVS, FQNEAQ.

This clonotype was picked up many times. V usage is TRBV28 and J usage is TRBJ1-5; possible D gene TRBD1, 6 bases. Germline V gene sequence: CDR1 MDHEN, CDR2 SYDVKM. The CDR3 runs to 15 residues. Deletions cut 3 bases from V and 3 bases from J, with 12 bases between. CDR3 bases: TGTGCCAGCAGTTTTGGGTCAGGGGACAATCAGCCCCAGCATTTT. Amino acids: CASSFGSGDNQPQHF.

This clonotype was seen many times. V usage is TRBV6-2 or TRBV6-3 and J usage is TRBJ1-5; D is ambiguous. The CDR3 runs to 15 residues. V dropped 0 bases and J dropped 6 bases, with 12 bases sitting between them. The germline CDR1 and CDR2 sequences are MNHEY and SVGEGT. The CDR3 region has the DNA TGTGCCAGCAGTTACTCGACCGGCTTGTCTCAGCCCCAGCATTTT. It codes for CASSYSTGLSQPQHF.

This clonotype was detected a few times. This chain connects TRBV7-2 to TRBJ1-3; 7 bases align to TRBD1. Trimming removed 7 bases from V and 9 bases from J; junction bases left unmatched: 3. The germline V gene has CDR1 SGHTA and CDR2 FQGNSA. The CDR3 covers 11 residues. CDR3 DNA sequence: TGTGCCAGCACCCAGGGGGGCACCATATATTTT. This gives the protein CASTQGGTIYF.

This chain joins TRBV7-3 and TRBJ2-5; 9 nucleotides line up with TRBD2. Trimming cost V 2 bases and J 0 bases; bases outside gene matches: 13. Germline V gene lookup returns CDR1 SGHTA and CDR2 FQGTGA. The CDR3 sequence is 19 residues long. CDR3 nucleotide sequence: TGTGCCAGCAGCTTAGGGACTAGCCCTTGGGGATGGTACCAAGAGACCCAGTACTTC. Residues: CASSLGTSPWGWYQETQYF.

About this clonotype itself: A read error is possible here, since a much larger clone lies one base away. The rearrangement joins TRBV27 to TRBJ2-1; 10 bases are shared with TRBD2. The CDR3 totals 17 residues. Looked up from germline, CDR1 is MNHEY and CDR2 is SMNVEV (reference sequence). CDR3 amino acids: CTSSLWVAGGRGNEQFF. The DNA for the CDR3 is TGTACCAGCAGTTTGTGGGTAGCGGGAGGTAGGGGGAATGAGCAGTTCTTC.

Many counts were recorded for this clonotype. CDR3 nucleotides: TGTGCCATCAGTGAGTCTGGGACTAAGGAGAATGAAGCTTTCTTT. Translating gives CAISESGTKENEAFF. V is TRBV10-3 and J is TRBJ1-1, with a possible D match to TRBD1 (5 bases). This CDR3 is built from 15 residues. With 0 bases removed from V and 7 bases from J, the gap between germline ends came to 15 bases. CDR1 ENHRY and CDR2 SYGVKD come from the germline V gene.

The sample holds many counts of this clonotype. The chain couples TRBV20-1 to TRBJ1-1; D might be TRBD1 (5 bases). The CDR3 extends over 16 amino acids. The germline gives CDR1 DFQATT, CDR2 SNEGSKA (reference sequence). Trimming shortened V by 3 bases and J by 1 base, and 18 bases separated the two germline ends. The CDR3 loop is CSARGGWGSKNTEAFF. CDR3 DNA sequence: TGCAGTGCTAGGGGAGGTTGGGGCAGTAAGAACACTGAAGCTTTCTTT.

At least ten counts were recorded for this clonotype. One end of the junction does not line up with germline, which may come from a read error. The genes are TRBV20-1 and TRBJ2-1; the D gene is possibly TRBD2 (5 bases). CDR3 length: 14 amino acids. CDR1 is DFQATT and CDR2 is SNEGSKA in the germline V gene (reference sequence). The CDR3 nucleotides are TGCAGTGCCTTGGGCAGCGGCTCCCACAATGAGCAGTTCTTC. Its translation: CSALGSGSHNEQFF.

This clonotype was counted many times. This chain connects TRBV28 to TRBJ1-5, with 8 bases fitting TRBD1. Germline V gene sequence: CDR1 MDHEN, CDR2 SYDVKM. CDR3 length: 16 amino acids. The V gene end was trimmed by 5 bases and the J gene end by 3 bases; junction bases not matched to a gene: 9. The CDR3 is CASSPRQGRDNQPQHF. DNA of the CDR3: TGTGCCAGCAGTCCACGACAGGGGAGGGACAATCAGCCCCAGCATTTT.

With respect to this clonotype: A much larger clone differs by one base, so this may be a read error. The V call is TRBV20-1, the J call TRBJ2-3, with D uncertain. V gave up 5 bases and J gave up 2 bases, with 14 bases separating them. The CDR3 spans 14 residues. CDR1 and CDR2 (germline): DFQATT, SNEGSKA (reference sequence). The CDR3 nucleotides read TGCAGTGCTCCCCCAAGGGAACTCACAGATACGCAGTATTTT. Protein sequence: CSAPPRELTDTQYF.

The table lists this clonotype with many counts. The chain uses TRBV6-1 and TRBJ1-5, with no clear D. The CDR3 runs to 15 residues. The germline V and J ends were trimmed by 5 bases and 2 bases, with 13 bases remaining between them. The germline V gene has CDR1 MNHNS and CDR2 SASEGT. This CDR3 is CASSSPRRRNQPQHF. CDR3 DNA sequence: TGTGCCAGCAGTTCCCCTCGGAGGCGCAATCAGCCCCAGCATTTT.